This T cell receptor beta chain was recovered during a study of beta chain features in type 1 diabetes. General observations from the study: Shorter TCRB CDR3s, moderately but significantly so, were found in Type 1 diabetes patients in all four CD4+ subsets.

V shed 3 bases, J shed 4 bases, and the junction held 3 bases outside the gene matches. Germline loops: CDR1 GTSNPN, CDR2 SVGIG (reference sequence). The CDR3 extends over 13 amino acids. A heparinised blood draw that averaged about 0.11 L was obtained once from each donor. Expressed TCRB transcripts got sequenced, as all isolated RNA was reverse transcribed. Libraries were prepared by immunoSEQ multiplex PCR; TCRdb keeps only in-frame clonotypes and omits some of them. The table lists 200,000 to 300,000 clones, approximately 20% of them singletons. With respect to this clone: Its specificity is not known.

The sample comprised naive CD4+ T cells from blood. The receptor's source is a woman aged 35 to 49 with type 1 diabetes. V gene TRBV30 combines with J gene TRBJ1-5; 7 nucleotides line up with TRBD1. In nucleotides, the CDR3 is TGTGCCTGGAGCGCGGACAGGAATCAGCCCCAGCATTTT. Its translation is CAWSADRNQPQHF.